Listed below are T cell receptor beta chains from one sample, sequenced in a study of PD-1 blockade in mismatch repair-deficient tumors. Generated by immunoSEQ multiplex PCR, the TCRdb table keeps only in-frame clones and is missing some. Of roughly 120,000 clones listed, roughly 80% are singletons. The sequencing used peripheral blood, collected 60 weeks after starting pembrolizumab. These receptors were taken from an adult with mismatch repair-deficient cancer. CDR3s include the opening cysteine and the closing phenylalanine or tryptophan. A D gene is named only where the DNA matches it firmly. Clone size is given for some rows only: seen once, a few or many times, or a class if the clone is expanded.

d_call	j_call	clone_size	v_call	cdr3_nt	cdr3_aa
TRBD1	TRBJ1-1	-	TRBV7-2	TGTGCCAGCAGCTCTAACAGGGGCACTGAAGCTTTCTTT	CASSSNRGTEAFF
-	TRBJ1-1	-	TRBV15	TGTGCCACCGCTCGTTTTCCTCGGGCTTTCAACACTGAAGCTTTCTTT	CATARFPRAFNTEAFF
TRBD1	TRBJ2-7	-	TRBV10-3	TGTGCCATCAGCGTCGACAGGGGACTCGAGCAGTACTTC	CAISVDRGLEQYF
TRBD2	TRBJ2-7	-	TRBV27	TGTGCCAGCAGTTCCTCTGGGACTAGCAGATACGAGCAGTACTTC	CASSSSGTSRYEQYF
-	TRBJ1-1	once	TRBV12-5	TGTGCTAGTGGTTTGGAACCCCCTCGCAGGGGAGTGAGAGGGACTGAAGCTTTCTTT	CASGLEPPRRGVRGTEAFF
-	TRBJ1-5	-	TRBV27	TGTGCCAGCAGTTTTGAATCCGACAATCAGCCCCAGCATTTT	CASSFESDNQPQHF
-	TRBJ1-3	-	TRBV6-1	TGTGCCAGCAGTGATAGGCCCGCTTTTACCGGAAACACCATATATTTT	CASSDRPAFTGNTIYF
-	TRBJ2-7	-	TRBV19	TGTGCCAGTAGCCCTGGGGGACGGACTTACGAGCAGTACTTC	CASSPGGRTYEQYF
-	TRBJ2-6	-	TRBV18	TGTGCCAGCTCACGGAGACAGGAATACTCTGGGGCCAACGTCCTGACTTTC	CASSRRQEYSGANVLTF
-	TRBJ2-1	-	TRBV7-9	TGTGCCAGCAGCTTAGGGAGCGGGCAAAACGGGGATGAGCAGTTCTTC	CASSLGSGQNGDEQFF
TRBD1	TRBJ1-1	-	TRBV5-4	TGTGCCAGCAGCTCGGACAGGGGGCGTTACACTGAAGCTTTCTTT	CASSSDRGRYTEAFF
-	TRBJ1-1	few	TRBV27	TGTGCCAGCCGAGAGACCTATAGGAACACTGAAGCTTTCTTT	CASRETYRNTEAFF
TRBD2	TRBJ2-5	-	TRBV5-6	TGTGCCAGCAGCTTGGCTCGGGGGGGAGTAGAGACCCAGTACTTC	CASSLARGGVETQYF
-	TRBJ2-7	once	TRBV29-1	TGCAGCGTTGTTAACGGACACGCGTCCTACGAGCAGTACTTC	CSVVNGHASYEQYF
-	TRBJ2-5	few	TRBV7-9	TGTGCCAGCAGCATCAAGGGCCATCAAGAGACCCAGTACTTC	CASSIKGHQETQYF
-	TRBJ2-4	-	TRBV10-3	TGTGCCATCAGTGTTCAGGGTTACATTCAGTACTTC	CAISVQGYIQYF
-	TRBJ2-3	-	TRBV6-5	TGTGCCAGCTTAGGTAGCGGTACGCAGTATTTT	CASLGSGTQYF
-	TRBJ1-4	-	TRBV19	TGTGCCAGTAGTAGTGGGAGGCTAAATGAAAAACTGTTTTTT	CASSSGRLNEKLFF
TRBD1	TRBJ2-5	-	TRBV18	TGTGCCAGCTCAACCCGACAGGGACAGGAGACCCAGTACTTC	CASSTRQGQETQYF
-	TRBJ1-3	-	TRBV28	TGTGCCAGCAGCCCCCTGGGGGGGGGCTCTGGAAACACCATATATTTT	CASSPLGGGSGNTIYF
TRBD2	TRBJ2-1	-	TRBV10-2	TGCGCCAGCAGTGAGGAAGAATGGCGGGGGGGCTACAATGAGCAGTTCTTC	CASSEEEWRGGYNEQFF
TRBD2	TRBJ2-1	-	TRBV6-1	TGTGCCAGCTCCTTGGCGACTAGCGGAATCGGGGAGCAGTTCTTC	CASSLATSGIGEQFF
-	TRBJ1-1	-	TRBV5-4	TGTGCCAGCAGCTTTAGGAACACTGAAGCTTTCTTT	CASSFRNTEAFF
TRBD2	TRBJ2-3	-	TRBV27	TGTGCCAGCAGTTTTGACGGGAGGGCCGCAGATACGCAGTATTTT	CASSFDGRAADTQYF
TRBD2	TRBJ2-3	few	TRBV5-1	TGCGCCAGCACCATGGGGGCTAGCGGGAGCGGCACAGATACGCAGTATTTT	CASTMGASGSGTDTQYF
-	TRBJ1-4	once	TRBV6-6	TGTGCCAGCAGTTATCGGGCAGGGAATGAAAAACTGTTTTTT	CASSYRAGNEKLFF
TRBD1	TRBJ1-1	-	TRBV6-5	TGTGCCACCTTTCCGACAGGGGGCACGACTGAAGCTTTCTTT	CATFPTGGTTEAFF
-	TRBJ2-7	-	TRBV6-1	TGTGCCAGCAGTGAGGACAACTCCTACGAGCAGTACTTC	CASSEDNSYEQYF
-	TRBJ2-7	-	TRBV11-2	TGTGCCAGCAGCTTAGTCCCAGGGTACGAGCAGTACTTC	CASSLVPGYEQYF
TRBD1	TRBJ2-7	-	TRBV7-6	TGTGCCAGCAGCCTCGGGACAGGCATGTCCTACGAGCAGTACTTC	CASSLGTGMSYEQYF
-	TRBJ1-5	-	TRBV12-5	TGTGCTAGTGGTCAGGCAGGGGTCTTCAATCAGCCCCAGCATTTT	CASGQAGVFNQPQHF
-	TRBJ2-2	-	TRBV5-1	TGCGCCAGCAGCTTGACATCGAACACCGGGGAGCTGTTTTTT	CASSLTSNTGELFF
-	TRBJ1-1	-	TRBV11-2	TGTGCCAGCAGCTCCTTACTAGGGGGGGGTAACACTGAAGCTTTCTTT	CASSSLLGGGNTEAFF
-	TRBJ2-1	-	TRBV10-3	TGTGCCATCGGTAGGGGGATGAATGAGCAGTTCTTC	CAIGRGMNEQFF
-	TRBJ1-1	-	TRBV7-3	TGTGCCAGCGGAATGCGGATGAACACTGAAGCTTTCTTT	CASGMRMNTEAFF
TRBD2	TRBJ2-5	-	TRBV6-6	TGTGCCAGCAGTTGGGGGGGAGGAGAGACCCAGTACTTC	CASSWGGGETQYF
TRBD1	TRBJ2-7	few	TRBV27	TGTGCCAGCAGCTACAGGGGAGAGCAGTACTTC	CASSYRGEQYF
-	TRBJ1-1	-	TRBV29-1	TGCAGCGTTGATGGGGAGGGCACTGAAGCTTTCTTT	CSVDGEGTEAFF
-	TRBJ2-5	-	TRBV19	TGTGCCAGTAGTCCGAGGGGTGGTCGGTTCGCGGTTCCAGAGACCCAGTACTTC	CASSPRGGRFAVPETQYF
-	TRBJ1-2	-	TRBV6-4	TGTGCCAGCAGCCGCTCCGGGGACGAAGGCTACACCTTC	CASSRSGDEGYTF
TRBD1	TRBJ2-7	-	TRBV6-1	TGTGCCAGCAGAGGACAGGGGGAAAAAACCTACGAGCAGTACTTC	CASRGQGEKTYEQYF
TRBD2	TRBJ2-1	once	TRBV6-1	TGTGCCAGCAGTGACGCCCGGGGGGTAGCGGGAGGCCCCTACAATGAGCAGTTCTTC	CASSDARGVAGGPYNEQFF
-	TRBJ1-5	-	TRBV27	TGTGCCAGCAGTGCTCGACCCGGGACACTTAGCGGGCAGCCCCAGCATTTT	CASSARPGTLSGQPQHF
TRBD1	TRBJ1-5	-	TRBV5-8	TGTGCCAGCAGCGCAAACAGGGGGCCAGGTCAGCCCCAGCATTTT	CASSANRGPGQPQHF
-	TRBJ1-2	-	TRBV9	TGTGCCAGCAGCGCTTCGGGGCAGCAAAACCTTAACTATGGCTACACCTTC	CASSASGQQNLNYGYTF
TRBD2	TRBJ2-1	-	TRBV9	TGTGCCAGCAGCGCTAGCGGAATATCCTACAATGAGCAGTTCTTC	CASSASGISYNEQFF
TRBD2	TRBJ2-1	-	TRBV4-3	TGCGCCAGCAGCCAAGAGGGACTAGCGGGCTACAATGAGCAGTTCTTC	CASSQEGLAGYNEQFF
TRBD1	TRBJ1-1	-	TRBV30	TGTGCCTGGACCGGGACAGTGAACACTGAAGCTTTCTTT	CAWTGTVNTEAFF
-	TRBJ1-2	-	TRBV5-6	TGTGCCAGCAGCCCGGCTGGGTTTGGCTACACCTTC	CASSPAGFGYTF
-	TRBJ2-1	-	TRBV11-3	TGTGCCAGCAGCTCCTCGACAGTGGACAATGAGCAGTTCTTC	CASSSSTVDNEQFF
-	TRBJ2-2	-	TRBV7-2	TGTGCCAGCAGCTTAGCCAGCGCGGGGTGGGAGCTGTTTTTT	CASSLASAGWELFF
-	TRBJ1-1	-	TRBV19	TGTGCCAGTAGTACAGGTGGAGGTAACACTGAAGCTTTCTTT	CASSTGGGNTEAFF
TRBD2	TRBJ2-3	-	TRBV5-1	TGCGCCAGCAGCCTAGCGGGTAGAACAGATACGCAGTATTTT	CASSLAGRTDTQYF
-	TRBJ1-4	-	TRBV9	TGTGCCAGCAGTGCTGGTATTTCCTCAACTAATGAAAAACTGTTTTTT	CASSAGISSTNEKLFF
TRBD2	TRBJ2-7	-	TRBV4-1	TGCGCCAGCAGCCCCCCCCTAGCGGGATTGTACGAGCAGTACTTC	CASSPPLAGLYEQYF